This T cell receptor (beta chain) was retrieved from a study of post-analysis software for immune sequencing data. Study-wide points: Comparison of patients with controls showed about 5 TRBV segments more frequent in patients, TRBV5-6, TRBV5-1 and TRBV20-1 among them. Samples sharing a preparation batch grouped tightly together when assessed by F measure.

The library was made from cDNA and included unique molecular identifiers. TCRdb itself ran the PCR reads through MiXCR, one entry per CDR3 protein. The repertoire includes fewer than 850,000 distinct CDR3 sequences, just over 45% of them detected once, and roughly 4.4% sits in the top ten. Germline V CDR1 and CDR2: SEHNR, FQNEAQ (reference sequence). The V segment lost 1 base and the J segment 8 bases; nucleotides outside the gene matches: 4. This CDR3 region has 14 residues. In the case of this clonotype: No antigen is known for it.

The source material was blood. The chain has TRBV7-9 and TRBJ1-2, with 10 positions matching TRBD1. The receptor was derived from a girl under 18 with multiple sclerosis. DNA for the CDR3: TGTGCCAGCAGCTTAGAGGGGACAGGGGAAGGCTACACCTTC. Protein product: CASSLEGTGEGYTF.